The present T cell receptor beta chain was sequenced within a study of T cells in Graves' hyperthyroidism and ophthalmopathy. Exclusions: uncontrolled infection, other autoimmune disease, pregnancy, lactation. The PBMCs had their origin in 10 ml of fresh peripheral blood. Amplification targeted TCR beta CDR3 regions from RNA transcripts. In the first-round RT-PCR of the TCR CDR3, the HTBI primer set was used. TCRdb re-analysed the multiplex PCR reads in MiXCR, keeping a single row per CDR3 protein. Of hundreds of thousands of distinct CDR3 sequences listed, approximately 14% are singletons. The CDR3 has 14 residues. The germline V gene has CDR1 DFQATT and CDR2 SNEGSKA (reference sequence). The V gene lost 0 bases and the J gene lost 5 bases, with 13 bases spanning the gap.

The chain carries TRBV20-1 and TRBJ1-2; D gene unclear. This clonotype was obtained from a young woman with Graves' hyperthyroidism. The sequencing input was blood. In nucleotides, the CDR3 is TGCAGTGCTAGAGACGGGGAATCCGGATATGGCTACACCTTC. Residues: CSARDGESGYGYTF.